These T cell receptor beta chains were read from a single sample in a study of blood T cell repertoires in COVID-19. TCRdb keeps only in-frame clones here, not all; method: immunoSEQ multiplex PCR. This table has fewer than 500,000 clones, 81% appearing once. The sequenced material came from peripheral blood. The receptors stem from a human donor with acute or convalescent COVID-19. The donor label of this sample is uncertain. The CDR3 runs from the conserved cysteine through the conserved F or W. Each record gives: J gene, V gene, CDR3 protein.

j_gene: TRBJ1-6; v_gene: TRBV7-8; CDR3aa: CASSLGGRGAHSPLHF
j_gene: TRBJ2-3; v_gene: TRBV27; CDR3aa: CASSSIGDTQYF
j_gene: TRBJ2-1; v_gene: TRBV29-1; CDR3aa: CSVGKGTGGNEQFF
j_gene: TRBJ1-4; v_gene: TRBV30; CDR3aa: CAWSEQNEKLFF
j_gene: TRBJ2-3; v_gene: TRBV6-1; CDR3aa: CASSESLAGTTDTQYF
j_gene: TRBJ1-2; v_gene: TRBV6-6; CDR3aa: CAISDRGLLGYGYTF
j_gene: TRBJ2-7; v_gene: TRBV5-1; CDR3aa: CAGSQAGTGLSYEQYF
j_gene: TRBJ1-1; v_gene: TRBV5-1; CDR3aa: CASSLATTVRGNTEAFF
j_gene: TRBJ2-7; v_gene: TRBV18; CDR3aa: CASSPGQGARYEQYF
j_gene: TRBJ1-5; v_gene: TRBV2; CDR3aa: CASSRTENSNQPQHF
j_gene: TRBJ1-2; v_gene: TRBV5-1; CDR3aa: CASSFLGQGASGYTF
j_gene: TRBJ2-3; v_gene: TRBV7-6; CDR3aa: CASSLLSGGEQYF
j_gene: TRBJ1-3; v_gene: TRBV18; CDR3aa: CASSPPRDWYGNTIYF
j_gene: TRBJ1-1; v_gene: TRBV6-5; CDR3aa: CASSYGWDRGTEAFF
j_gene: TRBJ2-1; v_gene: TRBV5-6; CDR3aa: CASSFVQRAYNEQFF
j_gene: TRBJ1-2; v_gene: TRBV5-6; CDR3aa: CASSYGTGDNYGYTF
j_gene: TRBJ1-2; v_gene: TRBV29-1; CDR3aa: CSVERVYGYTF
j_gene: TRBJ1-1; v_gene: TRBV3-1/TRBV3-2; CDR3aa: CASSQGHSTEAFF
j_gene: TRBJ2-1; v_gene: TRBV5-1; CDR3aa: CASGSTSGRAREQFF
j_gene: TRBJ2-5; v_gene: TRBV18; CDR3aa: CASSPPGQGAQETQYF
j_gene: TRBJ2-1; v_gene: TRBV15; CDR3aa: CATSRTVVNEQFF
j_gene: TRBJ2-5; v_gene: TRBV2; CDR3aa: CASSETVSGGARQYF
j_gene: TRBJ1-4; v_gene: TRBV6-5; CDR3aa: CASSPQGQGGGKLFF